A selection of T cell receptor beta chains follows, all from one sample in a study of neurological immune-mediated disorders. MiXCR, applied by TCRdb to the 5' RACE reads, yields one record per CDR3 protein. The sample has 70,000 to 90,000 distinct CDR3 sequences, approximately 5% seen once. Sequenced: PBMCs. Receptors originate from a woman aged 25 to 45 with multiple sclerosis. CDR3s include the opening cysteine and the closing phenylalanine or tryptophan. Fields, in order: V gene, J gene, D gene, clone size, CDR3 DNA, CDR3 protein. The D gene is left open where the match is weak. Size is stated for part of the rows, as once, few or many counts, or as a class when the clone is expanded.

>TRBV5-1|TRBJ2-1|TRBD2|many
TGCGCCAGCAGCCGGGTTAGCGGGGCTTCCTACAATGAGCAGTTCTTC
CASSRVSGASYNEQFF
>TRBV28|TRBJ1-2|NA|many
TGTGCCAGCAGTTTAGGGTCAGGGGCTGGCTATGGCTACACCTTC
CASSLGSGAGYGYTF
>TRBV5-1|TRBJ1-4|NA|NA
TGCGCCAGCAGCCCAGGGTCCCCTAATGAAAAACTGTTTTTT
CASSPGSPNEKLFF
>TRBV20-1|TRBJ2-7|TRBD2|many
TGCAGTGCCGGAGGGACAGGGACTAGCGGGCCTACCTACGAGCAGTACTTC
CSAGGTGTSGPTYEQYF
>TRBV20-1|TRBJ1-2|NA|many
TGCAGTGCTAGCCAACAGGTGTCCTATGGCTACACCTTC
CSASQQVSYGYTF
>TRBV5-1|TRBJ2-2|TRBD2|many
TGCGCCAGCAGCAGACCCGGGACTAGCGGTACGACCGGGGAGCTGTTTTTT
CASSRPGTSGTTGELFF
>TRBV5-1|TRBJ1-2|NA|many
TGCGCCAGCAGCTTAGGCCCGGGACGGGCTAACTATGGCTACACCTTC
CASSLGPGRANYGYTF
>TRBV11-2|TRBJ2-1|TRBD2|NA
TGTGCCAGCAGCTTAGGCACGCGGGGGGCGCGAGGGAATGAGCAGTTCTTC
CASSLGTRGARGNEQFF
>TRBV12-3/TRBV12-4|TRBJ2-4|TRBD1|many
TGTGCCAGCAGCAACGACAGGGTACTAGCCAAAAACATTCAGTACTTC
CASSNDRVLAKNIQYF
>TRBV12-3/TRBV12-4|TRBJ2-5|NA|many
TGTGCCAGCAGCCCCCCCGTGAGCGGGGAGACCCAGTACTTC
CASSPPVSGETQYF
>TRBV5-1|TRBJ2-1|TRBD1|NA
TGCGCCAGCAGTCAGGGACAGGGGTCCTACAATGAGCAGTTCTTC
CASSQGQGSYNEQFF
>TRBV15|TRBJ1-5|TRBD1|few
TGTGCCACCAGCAGAGAGTACGGACAGGGAGTCAATCAGCCCCAGCATTTT
CATSREYGQGVNQPQHF
>TRBV20-1|TRBJ2-1|NA|many
TGCAGTGCTAGTAACCGGAATGAGCAGTTCTTC
CSASNRNEQFF
>TRBV7-9|TRBJ1-1|TRBD1|many
TGTGCCAGCAGCCCACAGGGGCCCACTGAAGCTTTCTTT
CASSPQGPTEAFF
>TRBV9|TRBJ2-3|NA|many
TGTGCCAGCAGCGTAGACTGGCGTTCGACAGATACGCAGTATTTT
CASSVDWRSTDTQYF
>TRBV20-1|TRBJ2-7|NA|NA
TGCAGTGCCGCCCACCGATCGGGATGGAGCTCCTACGAGCAGTACTTC
CSAAHRSGWSSYEQYF
>TRBV14|TRBJ1-2|NA|many
TGTGCCAGCAGCAAGGAAGATGACAGTTACGGCTACACCTTC
CASSKEDDSYGYTF
>TRBV4-1|TRBJ2-5|NA|many
TGCGCCAGCAGCCAAGGAATGTTCCAAGAGACCCAGTACTTC
CASSQGMFQETQYF
>TRBV20-1|TRBJ2-2|NA|many
TGCAGTGCTAGAGATCATGGCGGGACTGCCGGGGAGCTGTTTTTT
CSARDHGGTAGELFF
>TRBV20-1|TRBJ2-7|NA|many
TGCAGTGCTAGAGACAGCTACGAGCAGTACTTC
CSARDSYEQYF
>TRBV12-3/TRBV12-4|TRBJ2-2|NA|many
TGTGCCAGCAGTTTTCCCGCCGGGGAGCTGTTTTTT
CASSFPAGELFF
>TRBV10-3|TRBJ2-7|NA|many
TGTGCCATCAGTGAGGGGGACCACCGGGGGTCCTACGAGCAGTACTTC
CAISEGDHRGSYEQYF
>TRBV6-2/TRBV6-3|TRBJ1-1|NA|many
TGTGCCAGCAGACCGATCCTCCTGACAGACCCGAACACTGAAGCTTTCTTT
CASRPILLTDPNTEAFF
>TRBV29-1|TRBJ1-2|NA|many
TGCAGCGTAGAGGACGAAGGGGCAAACTATGGCTACACCTTC
CSVEDEGANYGYTF